This T cell receptor beta chain was documented in a study of vaccination effects on CD4 cells after COVID-19. Overall study: Relative to the second dose, post-vaccine samples were obtained a median of 72 days later. Regarding the study as a whole: Few convalescent patients and no early post-infection timepoints were included in the study. Marked clonal contraction was seen late after vaccination (in both infection- and vaccine-induced clones).

V gave up 3 bases and J gave up 3 bases, with 4 bases separating them. The CDR3 is 12 amino acids. CDR1 is SGHRS, CDR2 YFSETQ, per germline. Data came from immunoSEQ multiplex PCR; TCRdb stores just in-frame clones and leaves some out. The sample holds 14,000 or so clones, roughly four fifths seen once. About this clone: The target antigen is unknown.

Viral peptide pools were used in the ViraFEST assay to expand antigen-specific CD4+ T cells, and sequencing came afterward. The culture ran for roughly ten days before CD4+ T cells were isolated. Confirmation by PCR established that the person had SARS-CoV-2 infection between March and December 2020. Two-dose BNT162b2 or mRNA-1273 vaccination was given to participants. This receptor was identified in a human donor who had a prior SARS-CoV-2 infection. The chain is built from TRBV5-1 and TRBJ2-1; D not certain. The material sequenced was CD4+ T cells from PBMCs cultured with HCoV-NL63 spike peptides, taken after COVID-19 vaccination. Here the CDR3 reads CASSWDYNEQFF. DNA for the CDR3: TGCGCCAGCAGCTGGGACTACAATGAGCAGTTCTTC.